Following are 13 T cell receptor beta chains from one sample sequenced in a study of T-cell reconstitution after alpha-beta-depleted transplantation in children. TCRbeta library preparation incorporated unique molecular identifiers. TCRdb recomputed calls from the PCR reads with MiXCR, one row per CDR3 protein. The data show 490,000 or so distinct CDR3 sequences, around 13% seen once. The material sequenced was PBMCs from the stem cell graft donor, taken from the stem cell graft. The receptors shown here come from a human donor who donated a stem cell graft to a child with combined immunodeficiency.

This clonotype was observed many times. V is TRBV7-2 and J is TRBJ2-1; D might be TRBD1 or TRBD2, each matching 5 bases. The CDR3 loop spans 16 amino acids. In germline, CDR1 is SGHTA, CDR2 FQGNSA. V lost 5 bases to trimming and J lost 0 bases, with 14 bases between them. The CDR3 protein is CASSPPGRISYNEQFF. The DNA for the CDR3 is TGTGCCAGCAGCCCTCCGGGACGGATCTCCTACAATGAGCAGTTCTTC.

This clonotype was recorded at least ten times. The chain joins TRBV29-1 to TRBJ2-5; 8 bases map to TRBD1. The CDR3 length is 14 residues. The germline gives CDR1 SQVTM, CDR2 ANQGSEA. Germline trimming cut 2 bases from V and 4 bases from J; bases unmatched to any gene: 6. DNA for the CDR3: TGCAGCGTTGAACCCAGGGGGCTCCGAGAGACCCAGTACTTC. Its protein product is CSVEPRGLRETQYF.

In nucleotides, the CDR3 is TGTGCCAGCAGCAAAGTGCGTGGCAGGGCAAGCAATCAGCCCCAGCATTTT. Amino acids: CASSKVRGRASNQPQHF. The V call is TRBV21-1, the J call TRBJ1-5. TRBV21-1 is tagged as a pseudogene. The CDR3 is 17 amino acids.

There are a few counts of this clonotype. The CDR3 DNA sequence: TGTGCCAGCAGCTTCAGGACAGGGGATTACAATGAGCAGTTCTTC. This sequence encodes CASSFRTGDYNEQFF. This chain connects TRBV11-2 to TRBJ2-1; 9 nucleotides align to TRBD1. This CDR3 spans 15 amino acids. After removal of 3 bases from V and 4 bases from J, the junction contained 4 bases not matched to a gene. Germline CDR1 and CDR2: SGHAT and FQNNGV. Using reference TRBV11-2 and TRBJ2-1 for the parts outside the CDR3, the full variable domain is EAGVAQSPRYKIIEKRQSVAFWCNPISGHATLYWYQQILGQGPKLLIQFQNNGVVDDSQLPKDRFSAERLKGVDSTLKIQPAKLEDSAVYLCASSFRTGDYNEQFFGPGTRLTVL.

This clonotype was observed a few times. This rearrangement joins TRBV7-2 to TRBJ2-7, with D uncertain. Trimming took 1 base from V and 2 from J, leaving 12 bases between them. CDR1 and CDR2 (germline): SGHTA, FQGNSA. This CDR3 comprises 15 residues. The CDR3 nucleotides are TGTGCCAGCAGCTTAGGGCAGCCTTTAACCTACGAGCAGTACTTC. Its protein is CASSLGQPLTYEQYF.

This clonotype was counted at least ten times. The chain combines TRBV10-3 with TRBJ1-2; tentatively, D is TRBD1 (5 bases). Germline values: CDR1 ENHRY, CDR2 SYGVKD. The CDR3 consists of 15 residues. V was clipped by 3 bases and J by 4 bases, with 15 bases between them. In DNA form, the CDR3 reads TGTGCCATCAGTGATGATCAGGGAACTAGCTATGGCTACACCTTC. Protein: CAISDDQGTSYGYTF.

The V call is TRBV12-3 or TRBV12-4, the J call TRBJ1-6; D remains unclear. This CDR3 is built from 13 residues. V lost 3 bases, J lost 9 bases, and 9 bases lay in between. The CDR3 loop is CASSLLESSPLHF. CDR3 nucleotides: TGTGCCAGCAGTTTGTTAGAGAGTTCACCCCTCCACTTT.

This clonotype was counted a few times. This chain links TRBV15 with TRBJ1-6; weak D call: TRBD1 (6 bases). The ends were cut back, 1 base at V and 14 bases at J, with 15 bases in the middle. CDR1 LNHNV and CDR2 YYDKDF come from the germline V gene (reference sequence). The CDR3 runs to 14 residues. The CDR3 nucleotides read TGTGCCACCAGCAGAGCCGTACAGGGTTCGGCCCTCCACTTT. It is translated as CATSRAVQGSALHF.

This clonotype turned up a few times. The CDR3 sequence is CATSRDGGPGTEAFF. In DNA, the CDR3 is TGTGCCACCAGCAGAGATGGGGGGCCCGGGACTGAAGCTTTCTTT. The chain is built from TRBV15 and TRBJ1-1; TRBD1 might be the D (6 bases). The CDR3 extends over 15 amino acids. Trimming removed 0 bases at V and 5 bases at J, with 13 bases between. Germline V gene data show CDR1 as LNHNV and CDR2 as YYDKDF (reference sequence).

The chain employs TRBV28 and TRBJ2-7; tentative D call: TRBD1 (5 bases). Germline CDR1 and CDR2: MDHEN and SYDVKM. This CDR3 contains 14 residues. Trimming removed 5 bases at V and 6 bases at J, with 17 bases between. This chain's CDR3 is CASSTYLGLGEQYF. The CDR3 region has the DNA TGTGCCAGCAGTACGTACTTGGGGCTAGGCGAGCAGTACTTC.

Ten or more counts support this clonotype. This chain connects TRBV28 to TRBJ1-1; D unresolved. Trimming shortened V by 6 bases and J by 0 bases, and 5 bases separated the two germline ends. This CDR3 is 12 amino acids long. Germline V lookup: CDR1 MDHEN, CDR2 SYDVKM. DNA for the CDR3: TGTGCCAGCAGAGACCTGAACACTGAAGCTTTCTTT. This translates into CASRDLNTEAFF.

The chain uses TRBV5-1 and TRBJ1-4; D is ambiguous. Trimming removed 4 bases at V and 8 bases at J, with 15 bases between. This CDR3 comprises 14 residues. CDR1 is SGHRS, CDR2 YFSETQ, per germline. Here the CDR3 reads CASSPERHGEKLFF. CDR3 sequence (DNA): TGCGCCAGCAGCCCGGAAAGACACGGAGAAAAACTGTTTTTT.

The chain carries TRBV20-1 and TRBJ1-5; 7 nucleotides agree with TRBD1. The CDR3 is 14 residues long. Per germline, CDR1 DFQATT and CDR2 SNEGSKA (reference sequence). The CDR3 protein is CGGGLRGRNQPQHF. CDR3 DNA: TGCGGGGGAGGGTTGAGGGGGCGTAATCAGCCCCAGCATTTT.